The T cell receptor beta chain under discussion was sequenced for a study of CD8 T cells in ankylosing spondylitis. General observations from the study: For ankylosing spondylitis blood, a TCR beta motif of about eight highly homologous variants appeared characteristic. Reported data indicate significant enrichment of disease-linked clones within matched ankylosing spondylitis synovial fluid. Disease-linked clones bore a CD8+ phenotype, appearing relatively rarely in peripheral blood.

Germline lookup yields CDR1 SGHKS and CDR2 YYEKEE (reference sequence). Trimming shortened V by 0 bases and J by 3 bases, and 13 bases separated the two germline ends. The CDR3 contains 16 residues. As the method for making TCR beta libraries, quantitative 5'-RACE with molecular barcodes was used. TCRdb ran MiXCR on the 5' RACE reads and lists one entry per CDR3 protein. The sample records hundreds of thousands of distinct CDR3 sequences, about an eighth being singletons. Comments on this clonotype: As yet, its antigen is unknown.

V and J are TRBV5-5 and TRBJ1-5; D not certain. This receptor was taken from a male donor with ankylosing spondylitis. Sequencing input: blood, either unsorted or a sorted T cell fraction (not recorded which). CDR3 nucleotide sequence: TGTGCCAGCAGCTTGGATTCGGGTAGGGCCAATCAGCCCCAGCATTTT. The encoded protein is CASSLDSGRANQPQHF.